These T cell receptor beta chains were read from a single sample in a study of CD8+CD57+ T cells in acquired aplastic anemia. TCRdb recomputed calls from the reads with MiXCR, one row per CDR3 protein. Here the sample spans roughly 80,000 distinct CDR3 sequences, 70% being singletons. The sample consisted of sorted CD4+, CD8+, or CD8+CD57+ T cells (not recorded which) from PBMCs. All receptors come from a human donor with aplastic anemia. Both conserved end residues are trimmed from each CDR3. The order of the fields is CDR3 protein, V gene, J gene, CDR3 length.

AISERTGELF	TRBV10-3	TRBJ2-2	10
ASSGGRSDSPLH	TRBV2	TRBJ1-6	12
ASSEARLNQPQH	TRBV2	TRBJ1-5	12
SVSAGAAYEQY	TRBV29-1	TRBJ2-7	11
AIDREDGYT	TRBV10-3	TRBJ1-2	9
ASSLTGPQETQY	TRBV7-3	TRBJ2-5	12
ASSIWTRDTGELF	TRBV19	TRBJ2-2	13
SPQAPGSDTQY	TRBV20-1	TRBJ2-3	11
AASRDPRGPSYEQY	TRBV15	TRBJ2-7	14
ARQQGGNIQY	TRBV2	TRBJ2-4	10
ASSQRNSPLH	TRBV3-1	TRBJ1-6	10
ASSLAGEAF	TRBV7-8	TRBJ1-1	9
ASSTQGNEQL	TRBV7-9	TRBJ2-1	10
ASSEALRGEETQY	TRBV2	TRBJ2-5	13
ASSLPSYEQY	TRBV13	TRBJ2-7	10
ASSDKVRGDYGYT	TRBV10-2	TRBJ1-2	13
ASSQSPGTGGYEQY	TRBV3-1	TRBJ2-7	14
ASKDGIYEQY	TRBV2	TRBJ2-7	10
AIGDSTDTQY	TRBV10-3	TRBJ2-3	10
SSLAGAGAEQF	TRBV20-1	TRBJ2-1	11
ASSERGAGGPILDTQY	TRBV6-1	TRBJ2-3	16
ATSRDRAPDTEAF	TRBV15	TRBJ1-1	13
ATSDLGQGARETQY	TRBV24-1	TRBJ2-5	14
ASSPDRVEQY	TRBV11-2	TRBJ2-7	10
ASTDKPWGRSGNTIY	TRBV7-8	TRBJ1-3	15
SVTGTGGETQY	TRBV20-1	TRBJ2-5	11
ASSALETQY	TRBV7-8	TRBJ2-5	9
SATQEYGYT	TRBV20-1	TRBJ1-2	9
ASSEYGTGYNEQF	TRBV25-1	TRBJ2-1	13
ASSLAGGPYEQY	TRBV19	TRBJ2-7	12
ASSIRPGQGSTQY	TRBV19	TRBJ2-5	13
ASSFASGRADEQF	TRBV19	TRBJ2-1	13
ASSRPRLSYEQY	TRBV7-9	TRBJ2-7	12
ASSPDLSEQY	TRBV7-9	TRBJ2-7	10
ASSFTGQGLRGNEQF	TRBV5-1	TRBJ2-1	15
ASSYGVAEAF	TRBV7-9	TRBJ1-1	10
ATSRGAQGAFEQY	TRBV15	TRBJ2-7	13
ASRGGPQPQH	TRBV10-3	TRBJ1-5	10
ASSYRDGYT	TRBV10-2	TRBJ1-2	9
ASSPDGTSQH	TRBV12-3/TRBV12-4	TRBJ1-5	10
ATNRDRGFRSTDTQY	TRBV24-1	TRBJ2-3	15
ASSEGQGAEAF	TRBV19	TRBJ1-1	11
ASSMDRGTDTQY	TRBV19	TRBJ2-3	12
ASSSLGAKGEQY	TRBV6-5	TRBJ2-7	12
ASSFSDEQY	TRBV7-9	TRBJ2-7	9
SVEGQGDEQF	TRBV29-1	TRBJ2-1	10
SPTAGPTWEQY	TRBV20-1	TRBJ2-7	11
ASYATYNEQF	TRBV30	TRBJ2-1	10
SARTSGRSYEQY	TRBV20-1	TRBJ2-7	12
ASSLMHRALYNEQF	TRBV7-7	TRBJ2-1	14
ASSESGREGSEQY	TRBV2	TRBJ2-7	13
ASSGSVIAGVDEQF	TRBV7-8	TRBJ2-1	14
ATSDWVAGELF	TRBV24-1	TRBJ2-2	11
ASRTGGEEETQY	TRBV10-1	TRBJ2-5	12
ASSQAVRGTEAF	TRBV14	TRBJ1-1	12